The 29 T cell receptor beta chains presented below share a single source sample, sequenced in a study of blood T cells in healthy people across ages. The use of a sample-barcoded 5' primer and a J-beta primer mix characterized a second PCR of roughly 6 to 11 cycles. TCRdb analysed the 5' RACE reads with MiXCR anew, one entry per CDR3 protein. Of 1.5 million to 1.8 million distinct CDR3 sequences in the sample, under 55% are singletons; the top ten hold over 3.5%. The sample was blood. The receptor set was obtained from a woman between 18 and 29 years old in good health.

The sample holds a few counts of this clonotype. The CDR3, as DNA: TGTGCCAGCAGGAAGACTAGCGGGAGGTCGGGCACAGATACGCAGTATTTT. Translated, it gives CASRKTSGRSGTDTQYF. The chain carries TRBV2 and TRBJ2-3, with 13 bases that match TRBD2. CDR3 length equals 17 residues. Losses at the gene ends were 6 bases for V and 1 base for J; bases not matched to a gene: 7. Germline V CDR1 and CDR2: SNHLY, FYNNEI. The whole variable domain, remainder taken from reference TRBV2 and TRBJ2-3, is EPEVTQTPSHQVTQMGQEVILRCVPISNHLYFYWYRQILGQKVEFLVSFYNNEISEKSEIFDDQFSVERPDGSNFTLKIRSTKLEDSAMYFCASRKTSGRSGTDTQYFGPGTRLTVL.

This clonotype has more than one count but fewer than ten. The rearrangement links TRBV14 to TRBJ1-2, with a possible D match to TRBD1 (5 bases). This CDR3 spans 14 amino acids. Germline loops: CDR1 SGHDN, CDR2 FVKESK. Trimming shortened V by 1 base and J by 8 bases, and 14 bases separated the two germline ends. CDR3 DNA: TGTGCCAGCAGCCAAGGACCAGGGTTTGGCGGCTACACCTTC. Encoded protein: CASSQGPGFGGYTF.

The chain is built from TRBV15 and TRBJ2-3; 7 bases line up with TRBD1. Germline V gene lookup returns CDR1 LNHNV and CDR2 YYDKDF (reference sequence). CDR3 length: 17 amino acids. J lost 2 bases, V lost 2 bases, and 10 bases had no gene match. CDR3 residues: CATSRSPGQIYTDTQYF. The CDR3 DNA follows: TGTGCCACCAGCAGATCACCGGGACAGATTTACACAGATACGCAGTATTTT.

The chain couples TRBV6-6 to TRBJ2-2; 7 bases match TRBD2. Germline assignment: CDR1 MNHNY and CDR2 SVGAGI (reference sequence). This CDR3 is 16 amino acids long. V lost 5 bases and J lost 4; bases outside the gene matches: 10. The CDR3 DNA is TGTGCCAGCAGTGACCCCGGGACTACCTCCACCGGGGAGCTGTTTTTT. This gives the protein CASSDPGTTSTGELFF.

The rearrangement joins TRBV6-5 to TRBJ2-6; D is possibly TRBD1 (5 bases). Germline-derived CDR1 and CDR2 are MNHEY and SVGAGI. The CDR3 is 16 residues long. V lost 2 bases to trimming and J lost 0 bases, with 8 bases between them. The CDR3 nucleotides are TGTGCCAGCAGTTACGCAAGGGGCTCTGGGGCCAACGTCCTGACTTTC. Protein sequence: CASSYARGSGANVLTF.

This clonotype has more than one count but fewer than ten. V and J are TRBV6-6 and TRBJ2-7, with 7 bases that match TRBD1. The length of the CDR3 is 13 residues. Germline lookup yields CDR1 MNHNY and CDR2 SVGAGI (reference sequence). V was pared by 9 bases and J by 1 base, with 6 bases of the junction left unmatched. The CDR3 reads CASADRRSYEQYF. CDR3 nucleotides: TGTGCCAGTGCGGACAGGAGATCCTACGAGCAGTACTTC.

This chain links TRBV27 with TRBJ1-1; D is undetermined. V shed 7 bases and J shed 6 bases, with 9 bases lying between them. CDR3 length equals 11 residues. The germline CDR1 and CDR2 sequences are MNHEY and SMNVEV (reference sequence). As DNA, the CDR3 is TGTGCCAGCATTCAGGCGGCTGAAGCTTTCTTT. Translation gives CASIQAAEAFF.

The chain combines TRBV5-1 with TRBJ1-2, with 10 bases identical to TRBD1. The trim removed 4 bases at V and 4 bases at J, leaving 7 bases unmatched. The V gene's germline CDR1 is SGHRS and CDR2 YFSETQ. CDR3 length: 15 amino acids. The CDR3 DNA follows: TGCGCCAGCAGCGGGGGGACAGGGGAAGGCTATGGCTACACCTTC. Its protein is CASSGGTGEGYGYTF.

This clonotype was seen a single time. The rearrangement joins TRBV6-6 to TRBJ2-1, with D tentatively TRBD2 (5 bases). There are 15 residues in the CDR3. Trimming shortened V by 0 bases and J by 4 bases, and 10 bases separated the two germline ends. Germline loops: CDR1 MNHNY, CDR2 SVGAGI (reference sequence). CDR3 nucleotides: TGTGCCAGCAGTTACTCGGGAGAATTTTACAATGAGCAGTTCTTC. Protein sequence: CASSYSGEFYNEQFF.

This clonotype is a singleton in its sample. The rearrangement links TRBV15 to TRBJ2-7, with D unclear. The CDR3 sequence is 13 residues long. Per germline, CDR1 LNHNV and CDR2 YYDKDF (reference sequence). The ends were cut back, 0 bases at V and 9 bases at J, with 12 bases in the middle. The CDR3 protein is CATSRDTVGGQYF. CDR3 nucleotide sequence: TGTGCCACCAGCAGAGATACCGTAGGTGGGCAGTACTTC.

This clonotype came up a few times. V and J are TRBV7-9 and TRBJ1-2, with unresolved D. CDR1 and CDR2 (germline): SEHNR, FQNEAQ (reference sequence). This CDR3 contains 15 residues. Trimming shortened V by 5 bases and J by 0 bases, and 13 bases separated the two germline ends. The CDR3 sequence is CASSLSGRPNYGYTF. Written as DNA, the CDR3 is TGTGCCAGCAGCCTCTCCGGGAGACCTAACTATGGCTACACCTTC. Full variable domain (remainder filled in from reference TRBV7-9 and TRBJ1-2): DTGVSQNPRHKITKRGQNVTFRCDPISEHNRLYWYRQTLGQGPEFLTYFQNEAQLEKSRLLSDRFSAERPKGSFSTLEIQRTEQGDSAMYLCASSLSGRPNYGYTFGSGTRLTVV.

The chain links TRBV7-6 to TRBJ2-3, with unresolved D. The CDR3 totals 14 residues. Germline CDR1 is SGHVS and CDR2 is FNYEAQ. With 2 bases removed from V and 2 bases from J, the gap between germline ends came to 8 bases. The CDR3 nucleotides are TGTGCCAGCAGCTTAATCGTCCACACAGATACGCAGTATTTT. Translated, it gives CASSLIVHTDTQYF.

The V gene is TRBV7-9, the J gene TRBJ2-5, with a tentative D call TRBD2 (5 bases). Germline CDR1 is SEHNR and CDR2 is FQNEAQ (reference sequence). The CDR3 is 15 amino acids. Trimming removed 0 bases at V and 11 bases at J, with 19 bases between. CDR3 in DNA: TGTGCCAGCAGCTTAGCGTGGGCAGGAGGCAATGAGCAGTACTTC. It translates to CASSLAWAGGNEQYF.

The rearrangement links TRBV12-3 or TRBV12-4 to TRBJ2-7; D not resolved. With 1 base removed from V and 7 bases from J, the gap between germline ends came to 17 bases. This CDR3 comprises 15 residues. The CDR3 region is CASSLGAIQLFEQYF. In DNA, the CDR3 is TGTGCCAGCAGTTTAGGGGCGATACAATTATTTGAGCAGTACTTC.

This clonotype was detected only a few times. Sequence at one end of the junction differs from germline and may be a read error. The J gene is TRBJ1-5, the V gene TRBV4-1; D might be TRBD1 (5 bases). CDR1 is MGHRA, CDR2 YSYEKL, per germline. The CDR3 is 15 residues long. Here the CDR3 DNA reads TGCGCCAGCAGCCAAGACGGGGCTTCGCGTCAGCCTCAGCATTTT. It specifies CASSQDGASRQPQHF.

The V call is TRBV20-1, the J call TRBJ2-7, with TRBD2 matching 12 bases. CDR1 and CDR2 from the germline V gene are DFQATT and SNEGSKA (reference sequence). J lost 7 bases, V lost 5 bases, and 18 bases had no gene match. This CDR3 comprises 17 residues. The CDR3 protein is CSAGRLAGEVGYNEQYF. CDR3 DNA: TGCAGTGCTGGCAGACTAGCGGGAGAAGTTGGATACAATGAGCAGTACTTC.

This clonotype has only one observation. One junction end does not reproduce the germline sequence, and a read error may be involved. V is TRBV11-2 and J is TRBJ2-1; the match to TRBD2 covers 10 bases. Germline CDR1 SGHAT, CDR2 FQNNGV. The CDR3 has 16 residues. The chain's CDR3 is CACRRVAGGSYNEQFF. In nucleotides, the CDR3 is TGTGCCTGCAGGAGGGTAGCGGGGGGCTCCTACAATGAGCAGTTCTTC.

In DNA, the CDR3 is TGCAGCGTTGATACCCTAGCGGGGGTATACAATGAGCAGTTCTTC. Encoded protein: CSVDTLAGVYNEQFF. The chain links TRBV29-1 to TRBJ2-1; 10 bases are shared with TRBD2. The V gene end was trimmed by 3 bases and the J gene end by 4 bases; junction bases not matched to a gene: 6. From germline, CDR1 is SQVTM and CDR2 ANQGSEA. The CDR3 loop spans 15 amino acids.

This clonotype was counted only a few times. The chain has TRBV20-1 and TRBJ2-7; 13 positions match TRBD2. The germline V gene has CDR1 DFQATT and CDR2 SNEGSKA (reference sequence). The CDR3 is made up of 16 amino acids. The junction had 8 bases not matched to a gene; V was cut back by 6 bases and J by 0 bases. In DNA form, the CDR3 reads TGCAGTGCGTCGGGACTAGCGGGGAGGAGCTCCTACGAGCAGTACTTC. Translated: CSASGLAGRSSYEQYF.

This clonotype was counted many times. The CDR3: CASSGQDYGYTF. As DNA, the CDR3 is TGTGCCAGCAGCGGACAGGACTATGGCTACACCTTC. The chain links TRBV25-1 to TRBJ1-2; TRBD1 matches at 7 bases. This CDR3 is built from 12 residues. Germline V gene sequence: CDR1 MGHDK, CDR2 SYGVNS. V trimming: 6 bases; J trimming: 3 bases; junction bases outside the gene matches: 1.

This chain links TRBV5-1 with TRBJ1-1; D is uncertain. The germline V gene encodes CDR1 SGHRS and CDR2 YFSETQ. CDR3 size: 15 residues. V was pared by 0 bases and J by 4 bases, with 13 bases between. CDR3 protein: CASSLVITGSTEAFF. The CDR3 DNA reads as TGCGCCAGCAGCTTGGTTATAACGGGGAGCACTGAAGCTTTCTTT. The full variable domain, with the rest looked up from reference TRBV5-1 and TRBJ1-1, is KAGVTQTPRYLIKTRGQQVTLSCSPISGHRSVSWYQQTPGQGLQFLFEYFSETQRNKGNFPGRFSGRQFSNSRSEMNVSTLELGDSALYLCASSLVITGSTEAFFGQGTRLTVV.

This clonotype was picked up many times. The V gene is TRBV6-5, the J gene TRBJ1-1, with D possibly matching TRBD1 (6 bases). Germline CDR1 reads MNHEY; CDR2 reads SVGAGI. This CDR3 contains 13 residues. Trimming removed 6 bases from V and 12 bases from J, with 20 bases in between. The chain's CDR3 is CASSPPGHPVPFF. Written as DNA, the CDR3 is TGTGCCAGCAGCCCACCGGGACACCCTGTCCCTTTCTTT.

For this clonotype: Germline and junction disagree at one end, which may indicate a read error. CDR3 bases: TGTGCCAGCACCGGGGGGGCCCGTGTGGCCAAAACCATTCAGTACTTC. Amino acids: CASTGGARVAKTIQYF. The chain combines TRBV2 with TRBJ2-4, with 8 bases aligning to TRBD2. Germline-derived CDR1 and CDR2 are SNHLY and FYNNEI. The CDR3 consists of 16 residues.

The chain combines TRBV7-9 with TRBJ2-5, with TRBD2 as a possible D gene (5 bases). The assigned J gene may be wrong: the sequence end matches TRBJ2-7 better. The CDR3 extends over 11 amino acids. Germline V gene lookup returns CDR1 SEHNR and CDR2 FQNEAQ (reference sequence). The CDR3 DNA sequence: TGTGCCAGCAGCTACGGGATCGAGCAGTACTTC. Its translation is CASSYGIEQYF.

Concerning this clonotype: A read error may explain this, as a much larger clone is one base away. The chain is built from TRBV6-5 and TRBJ2-1; possible D gene TRBD1, 6 bases. The end of the DNA fits TRBJ2-7 better, so the J call may be wrong. The CDR3 consists of 14 residues. Germline V gene data show CDR1 as MNHEY and CDR2 as SVGAGI. CDR3 residues: CASRKTGSINEQYF. The CDR3 nucleotides read TGTGCCAGCAGGAAGACAGGCTCGATCAATGAGCAGTACTTC.

This chain uses TRBV29-1 with TRBJ1-2; TRBD1 is a possible D gene (6 bases). CDR3 length: 13 amino acids. Germline V CDR1 and CDR2: SQVTM, ANQGSEA. Trimming removed 3 bases at V and 4 bases at J, with 12 bases between. The CDR3, as DNA: TGCAGCGTTGATGATCAGGGGACCTATGGCTACACCTTC. Residues: CSVDDQGTYGYTF.

The genes are TRBV27 and TRBJ2-1; either TRBD1 or TRBD2 may supply D (5 bases each). With 6 bases removed from V and 8 bases from J, the gap between germline ends came to 20 bases. Germline-derived CDR1 and CDR2 are MNHEY and SMNVEV (reference sequence). This CDR3 is 15 amino acids long. The CDR3 DNA reads as TGTGCCAGCAGAAGCCGGGACCAAAGCCAGCATGAGCAGTTCTTC. It is translated as CASRSRDQSQHEQFF.

The chain has TRBV29-1 and TRBJ1-1; no reliable D call. Trimming shortened V by 6 bases and J by 7 bases, and 18 bases separated the two germline ends. Germline loops: CDR1 SQVTM, CDR2 ANQGSEA. The CDR3 runs to 13 residues. The CDR3 loop reads CSVHTTVLNEAFF. The DNA of the CDR3 is TGCAGCGTCCATACCACGGTGTTGAATGAAGCTTTCTTT.

V and J are TRBV20-1 and TRBJ2-5, with 9 bases fitting TRBD1. The end of the DNA fits TRBJ2-7 better, so the J call may be wrong. CDR1 DFQATT and CDR2 SNEGSKA come from the germline V gene (reference sequence). CDR3 length: 13 residues. The CDR3 here is CSASSDRGHEQYF. The CDR3, as DNA: TGCAGTGCTAGTTCGGACAGGGGCCACGAGCAGTACTTC.